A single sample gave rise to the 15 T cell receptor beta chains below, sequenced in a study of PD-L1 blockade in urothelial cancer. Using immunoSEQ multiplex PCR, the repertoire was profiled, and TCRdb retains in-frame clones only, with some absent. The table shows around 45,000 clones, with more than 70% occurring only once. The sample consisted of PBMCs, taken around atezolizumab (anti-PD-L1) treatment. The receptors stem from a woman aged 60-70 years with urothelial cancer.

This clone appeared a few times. The DNA of the CDR3 is TGTGCCAGCCGGGGGACAGGGGACTCCGAGCAGTACTTC. Its protein is CASRGTGDSEQYF. This chain joins TRBV9 and TRBJ2-7; 10 nucleotides line up with TRBD1. The CDR3 is 13 amino acids. J was trimmed by 6 bases and V by 7 bases; bases with no gene match: 7. In germline, CDR1 is SGDLS, CDR2 YYNGEE.

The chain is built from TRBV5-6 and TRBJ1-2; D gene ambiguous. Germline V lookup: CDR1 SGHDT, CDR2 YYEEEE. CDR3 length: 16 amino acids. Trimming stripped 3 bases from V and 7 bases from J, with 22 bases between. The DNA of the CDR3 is TGTGCCAGCAGCTCTCTCCCTTCCCCTCTATCTTCTGGCTACACCTTC. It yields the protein CASSSLPSPLSSGYTF.

The CDR3 loop is CASSSGGSYSGNTIYF. For the CDR3, the DNA is TGTGCCAGCAGTTCAGGGGGTAGTTACTCTGGAAACACCATATATTTT. The chain is built from TRBV6-5 and TRBJ1-3; 7 nucleotides line up with TRBD1. The CDR3 contains 16 residues. The germline V gene has CDR1 MNHEY and CDR2 SVGAGI. With V trimmed by 4 bases and J by 0 bases, 6 bases remained unmatched.

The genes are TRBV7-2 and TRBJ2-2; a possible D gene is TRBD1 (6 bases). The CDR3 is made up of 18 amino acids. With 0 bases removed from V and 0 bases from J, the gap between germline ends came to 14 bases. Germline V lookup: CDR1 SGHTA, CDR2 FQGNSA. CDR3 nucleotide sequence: TGTGCCAGCAGCTTAGCGCTAAGGACAGCTGCGAACACCGGGGAGCTGTTTTTT. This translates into CASSLALRTAANTGELFF.

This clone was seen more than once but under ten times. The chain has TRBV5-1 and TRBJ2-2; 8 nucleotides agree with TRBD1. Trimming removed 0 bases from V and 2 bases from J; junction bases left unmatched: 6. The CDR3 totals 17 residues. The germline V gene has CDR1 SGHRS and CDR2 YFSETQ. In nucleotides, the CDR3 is TGCGCCAGCAGCTTGGGCCGGGCAGGGGGCAACACCGGGGAGCTGTTTTTT. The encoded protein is CASSLGRAGGNTGELFF.

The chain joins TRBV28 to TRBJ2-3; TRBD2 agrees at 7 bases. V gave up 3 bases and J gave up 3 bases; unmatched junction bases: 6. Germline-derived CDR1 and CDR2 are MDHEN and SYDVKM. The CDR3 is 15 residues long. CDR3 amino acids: CASSFAGVETDTQYF. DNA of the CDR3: TGTGCCAGCAGTTTCGCGGGAGTAGAAACAGATACGCAGTATTTT.

CDR3 bases: TGTGCCAGCAGTGAAATCCCAGGGAACACCGGGGAGCTGTTTTTT. It codes for CASSEIPGNTGELFF. V gene TRBV2 combines with J gene TRBJ2-2; no clear D gene. In germline, CDR1 is SNHLY, CDR2 FYNNEI. This CDR3 comprises 15 residues. V was pared by 2 bases and J by 1 base, with 8 bases between.

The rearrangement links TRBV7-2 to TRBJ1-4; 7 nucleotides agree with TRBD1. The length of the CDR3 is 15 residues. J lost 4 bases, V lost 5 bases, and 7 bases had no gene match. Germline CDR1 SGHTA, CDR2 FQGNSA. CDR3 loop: CASSLLTGFNEKLFF. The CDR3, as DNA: TGTGCCAGCAGCCTATTGACAGGGTTTAATGAAAAACTGTTTTTT. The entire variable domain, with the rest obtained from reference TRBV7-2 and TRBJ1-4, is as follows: GAGVSQSPSNKVTEKGKDVELRCDPISGHTALYWYRQSLGQGLEFLIYFQGNSAPDKSGLPSDRFSAERTGGSVSTLTIQRTQQEDSAVYLCASSLLTGFNEKLFFGSGTQLSVL.

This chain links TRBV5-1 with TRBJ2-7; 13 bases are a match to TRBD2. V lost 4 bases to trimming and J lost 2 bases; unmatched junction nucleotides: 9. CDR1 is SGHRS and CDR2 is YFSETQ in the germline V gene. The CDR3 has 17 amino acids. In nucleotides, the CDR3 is TGCGCCAGCAGCCGGACCTGGACTAGCGGGAGCCCCTACGAGCAGTACTTC. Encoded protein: CASSRTWTSGSPYEQYF.

The CDR3 region is CASSSSGSSSYNEQFF. The CDR3 coding sequence is TGTGCCAGCAGCTCTAGCGGGTCGAGCTCCTACAATGAGCAGTTCTTC. The rearrangement joins TRBV7-3 to TRBJ2-1, with 8 bases lining up with TRBD2. The CDR3 is 16 amino acids. Trimming took 4 bases from V and 0 from J; bases not matched to a gene: 5. The germline V gene encodes CDR1 SGHTA and CDR2 FQGTGA.

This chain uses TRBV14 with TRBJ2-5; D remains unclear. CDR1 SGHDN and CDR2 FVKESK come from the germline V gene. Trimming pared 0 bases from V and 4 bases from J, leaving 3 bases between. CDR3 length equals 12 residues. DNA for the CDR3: TGTGCCAGCAGCCAAGACGGAGAGACCCAGTACTTC. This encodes CASSQDGETQYF.

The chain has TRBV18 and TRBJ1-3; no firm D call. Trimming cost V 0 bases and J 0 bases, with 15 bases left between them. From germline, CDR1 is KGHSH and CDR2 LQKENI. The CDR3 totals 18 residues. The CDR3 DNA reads TGTGCCAGCTCACCACCGGTACAAGACACCGTCTCTGGAAACACCATATATTTT. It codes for CASSPPVQDTVSGNTIYF.

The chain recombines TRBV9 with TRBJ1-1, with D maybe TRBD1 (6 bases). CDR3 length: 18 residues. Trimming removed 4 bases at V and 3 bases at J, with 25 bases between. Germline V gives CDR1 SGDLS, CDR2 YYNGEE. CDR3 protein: CASSLLGTTRHEDTEAFF. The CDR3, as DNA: TGTGCCAGCAGCCTCCTCGGGACAACTAGACATGAGGACACTGAAGCTTTCTTT.

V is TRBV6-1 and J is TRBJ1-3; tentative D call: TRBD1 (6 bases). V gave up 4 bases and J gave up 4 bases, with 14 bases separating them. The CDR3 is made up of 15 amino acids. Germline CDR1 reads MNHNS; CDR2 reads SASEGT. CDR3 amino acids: CASSGVGGGGNTIYF. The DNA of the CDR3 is TGTGCCAGCAGTGGCGTAGGTGGGGGCGGAAACACCATATATTTT.

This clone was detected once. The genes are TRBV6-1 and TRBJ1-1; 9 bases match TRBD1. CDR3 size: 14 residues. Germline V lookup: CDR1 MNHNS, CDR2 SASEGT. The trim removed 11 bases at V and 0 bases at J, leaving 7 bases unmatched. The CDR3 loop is CALATGGMNTEAFF. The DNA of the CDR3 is TGTGCCTTGGCTACAGGGGGCATGAACACTGAAGCTTTCTTT.